These 28 T cell receptor beta chains were sequenced from one sample in a study of blood T cell repertoires in COVID-19. Profiled with immunoSEQ multiplex PCR; TCRdb holds only in-frame clones, not every one. This sample has about 340,000 clones, with 90% to 95% found just once. Source material: peripheral blood. All receptors derive from a woman younger than 30 who had recovered from COVID-19.

The V call is TRBV11-2, the J call TRBJ2-2, with 8 bases identical to TRBD1. Trimming at V came to 8 bases and at J to 5 bases, leaving 13 bases not matched to a gene. The CDR3 length is 16 residues. Germline-derived CDR1 and CDR2 are SGHAT and FQNNGV. CDR3 DNA: TGTGCCAGCCGATACCTCCGGACAGGGAGGACCGGGGAGCTGTTTTTT. Encoded protein: CASRYLRTGRTGELFF. Using reference TRBV11-2 and TRBJ2-2 for the parts outside the CDR3, the full variable domain is EAGVAQSPRYKIIEKRQSVAFWCNPISGHATLYWYQQILGQGPKLLIQFQNNGVVDDSQLPKDRFSAERLKGVDSTLKIQPAKLEDSAVYLCASRYLRTGRTGELFFGEGSRLTVL.

This chain links TRBV5-6 with TRBJ1-1, with D perhaps matching TRBD1 (5 bases). Looked up from germline, CDR1 is SGHDT and CDR2 is YYEEEE. The V end was cut by 4 bases, the J end by 5 bases, with 18 bases between. CDR3 length: 15 amino acids. The CDR3 bases are TGTGCCAGCAGCAGGCCGGGACTCGGGGCGACTGAAGCTTTCTTT. This encodes CASSRPGLGATEAFF.

The genes are TRBV13 and TRBJ2-1; 11 bases agree with TRBD2. V was clipped by 5 bases and J by 7 bases; unmatched bases: 7. The CDR3 has 15 residues. Germline loops: CDR1 PRHDT, CDR2 FYEKMQ (reference sequence). The CDR3 sequence is CASSQWASGRNEQFF. The DNA for the CDR3 is TGTGCCAGCAGCCAGTGGGCTAGCGGGAGGAATGAGCAGTTCTTC.

This rearrangement joins TRBV24-1 to TRBJ1-5; perhaps TRBD1 as D (5 bases). This CDR3 region has 15 residues. V was clipped by 4 bases and J by 4 bases, with 13 bases between them. Looked up from germline, CDR1 is KGHDR and CDR2 is SFDVKD. The CDR3 region is CATSDSGTENQPQHF. The DNA for the CDR3 is TGTGCCACCAGTGACTCCGGGACTGAGAATCAGCCCCAGCATTTT.

CDR3 protein: CASSSISGTYNEQFF. The CDR3 nucleotides are TGTGCCAGCAGCTCGATTAGCGGGACCTACAATGAGCAGTTCTTC. The chain combines TRBV13 with TRBJ2-1; 8 nucleotides match TRBD2. Trimming at V came to 4 bases and at J to 2 bases, leaving 4 bases not matched to a gene. The germline V gene has CDR1 PRHDT and CDR2 FYEKMQ (reference sequence). The CDR3 contains 15 residues.

V usage is TRBV5-8 and J usage is TRBJ1-4, with a tentative D call TRBD1 (6 bases). CDR3 length: 15 amino acids. CDR1 is SGHTS, CDR2 YDEGEE, per germline. V dropped 4 bases and J dropped 0 bases, with 10 bases sitting between them. The CDR3: CASSHHRATNEKLFF. CDR3 sequence (DNA): TGTGCCAGCAGCCACCACAGGGCAACTAATGAAAAACTGTTTTTT. Full variable domain (remainder filled in from reference TRBV5-8 and TRBJ1-4): EAGVTQSPTHLIKTRGQQATLRCSPISGHTSVYWYQQALGLGLQFLLWYDEGEERNRGNFPPRFSGRQFPNYSSELNVNALELEDSALYLCASSHHRATNEKLFFGSGTQLSVL.

The chain recombines TRBV2 with TRBJ1-2; possible D gene TRBD1, 6 bases. This CDR3 region has 13 residues. V lost 2 bases and J lost 6, with 10 bases in between. Germline CDR1 reads SNHLY; CDR2 reads FYNNEI. The CDR3 reads CASSERQGHGYTF. DNA for the CDR3: TGTGCCAGCAGTGAAAGGCAGGGGCATGGCTACACCTTC.

V usage is TRBV19 and J usage is TRBJ2-3; 9 bases map to TRBD2. The CDR3 is made up of 17 amino acids. Per the germline V gene, CDR1 is LNHDA and CDR2 is SQIVND (reference sequence). The ends lost 1 base at V and 2 bases at J; junction bases unmatched: 7. Here the CDR3 DNA reads TGTGCCAGTAGTATAGTTCGAGCGGGAGGACCCACAGATACGCAGTATTTT. Amino acid sequence: CASSIVRAGGPTDTQYF.

V usage is TRBV19 and J usage is TRBJ2-2, with a weak D call TRBD2 (6 bases). V shed 7 bases and J shed 2 bases, with 17 bases lying between them. CDR3 length: 16 amino acids. Germline V lookup: CDR1 LNHDA, CDR2 SQIVND (reference sequence). The DNA for the CDR3 is TGTGCCAGTATTAAGTCGGGGAGGAGAAACACCGGGGAGCTGTTTTTT. Translation gives CASIKSGRRNTGELFF.

V and J are TRBV6-4 and TRBJ2-1; the match to TRBD1 covers 7 bases. This CDR3 region has 16 residues. J gave up 3 bases and V 9 bases, and 14 bases lay outside the gene matches. CDR1 is MRHNA and CDR2 is SNTAGT in the germline V gene. CDR3 loop: CARGKGGAGYYNEQFF. The CDR3 region has the DNA TGTGCCAGAGGAAAAGGGGGCGCAGGCTACTACAATGAGCAGTTCTTC.

The V and J genes are TRBV6-2 or TRBV6-3 and TRBJ2-1; unclear D gene. This CDR3 is built from 11 residues. The germline V gene has CDR1 MNHEY and CDR2 SVGEGT. Trimming shortened V by 5 bases and J by 7 bases, and 6 bases separated the two germline ends. Here the CDR3 DNA reads TGTGCCAGCAGTGATGCGAATGAGCAGTTCTTC. The encoded protein is CASSDANEQFF.

The V call is TRBV5-4, the J call TRBJ2-7, with TRBD1 matching 7 bases. The V gene end was trimmed by 0 bases and the J gene end by 1 base; junction bases not matched to a gene: 4. The germline V gene encodes CDR1 SGHNT and CDR2 YYREEE (reference sequence). This CDR3 spans 15 amino acids. CDR3 residues: CASSLAHRGSYEQYV. CDR3 sequence (DNA): TGTGCCAGCAGCTTGGCCCACAGGGGATCCTACGAGCAGTACGTC.

V gene TRBV9 combines with J gene TRBJ2-3; TRBD2 matches at 9 bases. Trimming took 1 base from V and 5 from J; bases not matched to a gene: 5. Germline V gene data show CDR1 as SGDLS and CDR2 as YYNGEE. The CDR3 sequence is 15 residues long. The CDR3 region is CASSVKAGGGDTQYF. The CDR3 coding sequence is TGTGCCAGCAGCGTAAAAGCGGGAGGTGGAGATACGCAGTATTTT.

The CDR3, as DNA: TGTGCCTGGAGTGTAGGGACTAGCGGGAGCGAGCAGTACGTC. Amino acid sequence: CAWSVGTSGSEQYV. The chain has TRBV30 and TRBJ2-7, with TRBD2 matching 14 bases. Germline V gene lookup returns CDR1 GTSNPN and CDR2 SVGIG (reference sequence). The CDR3 contains 14 residues. V was clipped by 0 bases and J by 6 bases; unmatched bases: 1.

This clone was recorded a few times. V usage is TRBV6-5 and J usage is TRBJ1-2; 8 positions match TRBD1. Germline trimming cut 6 bases from V and 4 bases from J; bases unmatched to any gene: 4. The CDR3 loop spans 13 amino acids. Germline loops: CDR1 MNHEY, CDR2 SVGAGI. The CDR3 loop is CASRRTGGYGYTF. The CDR3 region has the DNA TGTGCCAGCAGACGAACAGGGGGCTATGGCTACACCTTC.

The chain employs TRBV24-1 and TRBJ2-3; D may be TRBD1 (5 bases). There are 15 residues in the CDR3. V lost 3 bases, J lost 6 bases, and 15 bases lay in between. Germline V gene lookup returns CDR1 KGHDR and CDR2 SFDVKD. CDR3 region: CATSDGAYTPDTQYF. CDR3 bases: TGTGCCACCAGTGATGGGGCCTACACTCCTGATACGCAGTATTTT.

This clone has a single count. The V call is TRBV11-3, the J call TRBJ1-1, with a weak D call TRBD1 (5 bases). The CDR3 contains 12 residues. The germline CDR1 and CDR2 sequences are SGHNT and YENEEA. V lost 7 bases and J lost 7, with 13 bases in between. The CDR3 DNA is TGTGCCAGCACGACCGGACACTATGAAGCTTTCTTT. This codes for CASTTGHYEAFF.

The genes are TRBV6-1 and TRBJ2-7, with D uncertain. Germline CDR1 reads MNHNS; CDR2 reads SASEGT. The CDR3 is made up of 14 amino acids. V lost 1 base, J lost 0 bases, and 7 bases lay in between. The CDR3 region is CASSEVADSYEQYV. In nucleotides, the CDR3 is TGTGCCAGCAGTGAAGTGGCAGACTCCTACGAGCAGTACGTC.

This clone was seen a few times. V is TRBV6-1 and J is TRBJ1-1; the D gene is possibly TRBD1 (6 bases). Germline CDR1 and CDR2: MNHNS and SASEGT. CDR3 length: 17 amino acids. V was trimmed by 2 bases and J by 5 bases, leaving 21 bases between them. CDR3 sequence: CASSEYLRQARWTEAFF. The CDR3 nucleotides are TGTGCCAGCAGTGAATACCTCAGACAGGCGAGGTGGACTGAAGCTTTCTTT.

The V gene is TRBV25-1, the J gene TRBJ2-1, with 7 bases identical to TRBD2. Trimming took 10 bases from V and 5 from J; bases not matched to a gene: 11. CDR3 length: 14 residues. CDR1 and CDR2 (germline): MGHDK, SYGVNS. Written as DNA, the CDR3 is TGTGCCACCTCCCGGGGCGGGAGCCACAATGAGCAGTTCTTC. It translates to CATSRGGSHNEQFF.

This sequence joins TRBV19 and TRBJ2-1, with D uncertain. This CDR3 has 16 amino acids. The V gene's germline CDR1 is LNHDA and CDR2 SQIVND (reference sequence). With 8 bases removed from V and 0 bases from J, the gap between germline ends came to 17 bases. The CDR3 loop reads CASSRPGGPSYNEQFF. The CDR3 coding sequence is TGTGCCAGTTCGCGCCCTGGCGGTCCCTCCTACAATGAGCAGTTCTTC.

As to this clone: Within the sample, other DNA sequences also encode this same CDR3. The chain uses TRBV10-3 and TRBJ1-1, with 7 bases identical to TRBD1. The CDR3 length is 13 residues. CDR1 and CDR2 (germline): ENHRY, SYGVKD. V gave up 6 bases and J gave up 0 bases; unmatched junction bases: 1. The CDR3 nucleotides are TGTGCCATCAGACAGGGGCTGAACACTGAAGCTTTCTTT. Protein sequence: CAIRQGLNTEAFF.

V is TRBV9 and J is TRBJ2-1; 9 bases map to TRBD1. CDR1 is SGDLS and CDR2 is YYNGEE in the germline V gene. J gave up 0 bases and V 4 bases, and 14 bases lay outside the gene matches. The length of the CDR3 is 19 residues. This chain's CDR3 is CASSPMGQGSESSYNEQFF. The CDR3 DNA is TGTGCCAGCAGCCCGATGGGACAGGGATCGGAGAGCTCCTACAATGAGCAGTTCTTC.

The chain combines TRBV9 with TRBJ1-1; 8 nucleotides line up with TRBD1. This CDR3 has 14 residues. Losses at the gene ends were 2 bases for V and 6 bases for J; bases not matched to a gene: 6. The germline gives CDR1 SGDLS, CDR2 YYNGEE. As DNA, the CDR3 is TGTGCCAGCAGCGTGGACAGGGTGGGTGCTGAAGCTTTCTTT. Translation gives CASSVDRVGAEAFF.

J is TRBJ1-2 and V is TRBV9, with 8 bases lining up with TRBD1. Germline assignment: CDR1 SGDLS and CDR2 YYNGEE. The CDR3 length is 14 residues. With V trimmed by 5 bases and J by 9 bases, 12 bases remained unmatched. The CDR3 sequence: CASREPTGGGSYTF. CDR3 DNA sequence: TGTGCCAGCAGGGAACCCACAGGGGGTGGAAGCTACACCTTC.

The chain recombines TRBV4-1 with TRBJ2-2; 8 bases are shared with TRBD1. Germline lookup yields CDR1 MGHRA and CDR2 YSYEKL. Trimming removed 0 bases from V and 5 bases from J; junction bases left unmatched: 5. This CDR3 is built from 16 residues. The CDR3 protein is CASSQDRGTGTGELFF. The CDR3 region has the DNA TGCGCCAGCAGCCAAGATCGTGGGACAGGTACCGGGGAGCTGTTTTTT.

V usage is TRBV18 and J usage is TRBJ1-2; TRBD1 matches at 9 bases. The CDR3 is 15 amino acids. The V gene end was trimmed by 3 bases and the J gene end by 8 bases; junction bases not matched to a gene: 10. Germline V gives CDR1 KGHSH, CDR2 LQKENI. The CDR3 region is CASSPGQGRGVGYTF. CDR3 nucleotide sequence: TGTGCCAGCTCACCCGGACAGGGGCGTGGTGTGGGCTACACCTTC.

The chain is built from TRBV7-2 and TRBJ2-3, with TRBD1 matching 7 bases. The germline CDR1 and CDR2 sequences are SGHTA and FQGNSA. V dropped 4 bases and J dropped 3; count of bases not matched to a gene: 7. This CDR3 contains 15 residues. The CDR3 protein is CASSWDSQSTDTQYF. Written as DNA, the CDR3 is TGTGCCAGCAGCTGGGACAGCCAAAGTACAGATACGCAGTATTTT.